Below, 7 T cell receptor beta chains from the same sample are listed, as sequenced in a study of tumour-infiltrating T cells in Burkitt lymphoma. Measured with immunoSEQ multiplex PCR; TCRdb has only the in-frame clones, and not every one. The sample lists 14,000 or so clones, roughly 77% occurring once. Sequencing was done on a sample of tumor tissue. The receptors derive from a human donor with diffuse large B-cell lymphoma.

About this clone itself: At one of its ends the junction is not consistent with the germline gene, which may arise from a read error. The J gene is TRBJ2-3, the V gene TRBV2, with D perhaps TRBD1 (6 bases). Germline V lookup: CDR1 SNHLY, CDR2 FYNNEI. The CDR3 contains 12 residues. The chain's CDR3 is CASRTDSTNLIF. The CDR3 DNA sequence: TGTGCCAGCAGGACGGACAGTACCAACCTGATTTTT.

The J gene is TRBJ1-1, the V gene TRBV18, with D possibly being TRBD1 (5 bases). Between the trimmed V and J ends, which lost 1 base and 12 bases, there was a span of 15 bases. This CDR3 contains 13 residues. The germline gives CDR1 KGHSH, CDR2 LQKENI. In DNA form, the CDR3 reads TGTGCCAGCTCACCACGGGACGGGATAGGATCTTTCTTT. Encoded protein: CASSPRDGIGSFF. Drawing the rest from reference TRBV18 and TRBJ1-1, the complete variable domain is NAGVMQNPRHLVRRRGQEARLRCSPMKGHSHVYWYRQLPEEGLKFMVYLQKENIIDESGMPKERFSAEFPKEGPSILRIQQVVRGDSAAYFCASSPRDGIGSFFGQGTRLTVV.

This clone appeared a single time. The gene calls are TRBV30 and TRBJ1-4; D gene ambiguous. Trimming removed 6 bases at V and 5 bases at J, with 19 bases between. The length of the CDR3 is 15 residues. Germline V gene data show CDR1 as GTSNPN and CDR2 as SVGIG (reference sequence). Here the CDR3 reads CACPEGGFQNEKLFF. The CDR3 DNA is TGTGCCTGCCCCGAGGGAGGGTTTCAGAATGAAAAACTGTTTTTT. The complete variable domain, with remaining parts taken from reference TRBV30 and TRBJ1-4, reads SQTIHQWPATLVQPVGSPLSLECTVEGTSNPNLYWYRQAAGRGLQLLFYSVGIGQISSEVPQNLSASRPQDRQFILSSKKLLLSDSGFYLCACPEGGFQNEKLFFGSGTQLSVL.

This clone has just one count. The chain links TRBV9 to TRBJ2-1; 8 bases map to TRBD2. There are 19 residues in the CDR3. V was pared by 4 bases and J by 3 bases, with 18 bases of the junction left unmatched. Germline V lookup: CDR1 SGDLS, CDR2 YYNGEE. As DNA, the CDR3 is TGTGCCAGCAGCCCCTACCCCCCCACAAGCGGGAGCTTCTACAATGAGCAGTTCTTC. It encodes CASSPYPPTSGSFYNEQFF. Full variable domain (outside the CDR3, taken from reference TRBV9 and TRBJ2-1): DSGVTQTPKHLITATGQRVTLRCSPRSGDLSVYWYQQSLDQGLQFLIQYYNGEERAKGNILERFSAQQFPDLHSELNLSSLELGDSALYFCASSPYPPTSGSFYNEQFFGPGTRLTVL.

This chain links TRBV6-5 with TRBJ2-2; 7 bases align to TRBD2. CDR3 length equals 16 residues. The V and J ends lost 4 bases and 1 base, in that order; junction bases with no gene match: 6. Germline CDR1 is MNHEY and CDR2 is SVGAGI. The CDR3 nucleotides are TGTGCCAGCAGTTGGGCGGAGCGGGGGAACACCGGGGAGCTGTTTTTT. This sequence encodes CASSWAERGNTGELFF.

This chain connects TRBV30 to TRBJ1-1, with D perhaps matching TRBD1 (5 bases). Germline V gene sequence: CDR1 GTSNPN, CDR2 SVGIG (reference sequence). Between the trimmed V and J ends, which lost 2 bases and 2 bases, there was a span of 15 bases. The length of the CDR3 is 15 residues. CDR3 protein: CAWSNRFVGNTEAFF. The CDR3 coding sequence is TGTGCCTGGAGTAACAGGTTTGTGGGAAACACTGAAGCTTTCTTT.

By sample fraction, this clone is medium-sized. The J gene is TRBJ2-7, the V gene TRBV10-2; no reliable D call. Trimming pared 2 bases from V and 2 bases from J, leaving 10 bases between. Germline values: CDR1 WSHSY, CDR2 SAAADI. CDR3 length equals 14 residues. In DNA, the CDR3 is TGCGCCAGCAGTGAGGGTTGGCGGCCCTACGAGCAGTACGTC. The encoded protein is CASSEGWRPYEQYV.